These 19 T cell receptor beta chains share one sample of origin, sequenced in a study of T cell responses to AZD1222 COVID-19 vaccine. Repertoires were generated with immunoSEQ multiplex PCR, while TCRdb's copy carries only in-frame clones and drops some. The sample includes approximately 100,000 clones, 90% of them seen just once. Sequencing used peripheral blood, obtained 28 days after the second AZD1222 dose. The receptors originated from an adult who received the AZD1222 COVID-19 vaccine.

The V call is TRBV9, the J call TRBJ2-7; 7 nucleotides agree with TRBD2. Germline V gene sequence: CDR1 SGDLS, CDR2 YYNGEE. V lost 3 bases and J lost 0; bases outside the gene matches: 6. The CDR3 spans 15 residues. This chain's CDR3 is CASSAGGGPSYEQYF. DNA of the CDR3: TGTGCCAGCAGCGCCGGGGGAGGGCCCTCCTACGAGCAGTACTTC.

The rearrangement links TRBV28 to TRBJ1-1; 9 positions agree with TRBD1. The ends lost 5 bases at V and 6 bases at J; junction bases unmatched: 7. The CDR3 runs 14 residues. From germline, CDR1 is MDHEN and CDR2 SYDVKM. The CDR3 DNA follows: TGTGCCAGCAGTCGTACAGGGGGCTTCGCTGAAGCTTTCTTT. It translates to CASSRTGGFAEAFF.

V and J are TRBV5-6 and TRBJ1-2; perhaps TRBD1 as D (6 bases). Germline V gene data show CDR1 as SGHDT and CDR2 as YYEEEE. The germline V and J ends were trimmed by 0 bases and 7 bases, with 13 bases remaining between them. The CDR3 is 14 residues long. CDR3 protein: CASSLDRTAGGYTF. CDR3 bases: TGTGCCAGCAGCTTGGACCGGACAGCTGGTGGCTACACCTTC. Full variable domain (outside the CDR3, taken from reference TRBV5-6 and TRBJ1-2): DAGVTQSPTHLIKTRGQQVTLRCSPKSGHDTVSWYQQALGQGPQFIFQYYEEEERQRGNFPDRFSGHQFPNYSSELNVNALLLGDSALYLCASSLDRTAGGYTFGSGTRLTVV.

CDR3 sequence reads: CASSPLRGAGGYTF. CDR3 DNA: TGTGCCAGCAGTCCATTGCGGGGGGCAGGGGGCTACACCTTC. The gene calls are TRBV28 and TRBJ1-2; D possibly corresponds to TRBD1 (6 bases). Germline V gene data show CDR1 as MDHEN and CDR2 as SYDVKM. V lost 5 bases and J 8 bases, leaving 18 bases between the germline ends. The CDR3 spans 14 residues.

The chain combines TRBV28 with TRBJ1-1; 7 nucleotides agree with TRBD1. The germline CDR1 and CDR2 sequences are MDHEN and SYDVKM. CDR3 size: 15 residues. V lost 8 bases, J lost 5 bases, and 14 bases stayed unmatched. This CDR3 reads CASEGGALGITEAFF. The CDR3 coding sequence is TGTGCCAGCGAAGGGGGCGCGTTAGGGATAACTGAAGCTTTCTTT.

This chain joins TRBV19 and TRBJ1-5, with D possibly being TRBD1 (5 bases). The germline V and J ends were trimmed by 3 bases and 4 bases, with 13 bases remaining between them. From germline, CDR1 is LNHDA and CDR2 SQIVND (reference sequence). CDR3 length: 15 residues. CDR3 protein: CASSIRPGTNQPQHF. CDR3 nucleotide sequence: TGTGCCAGTAGTATCCGTCCAGGGACTAATCAGCCCCAGCATTTT.

This chain links TRBV19 with TRBJ2-5; D gene uncertain. Trimming took 3 bases from V and 5 from J, leaving 4 bases between them. This CDR3 is built from 11 residues. The V gene's germline CDR1 is LNHDA and CDR2 SQIVND (reference sequence). CDR3 sequence reads: CASSMAETQYF. CDR3 nucleotides: TGTGCCAGTAGTATGGCGGAGACCCAGTACTTC.

The rearrangement links TRBV24-1 to TRBJ1-2, with D possibly being TRBD1 (5 bases). CDR3 length equals 13 residues. In germline, CDR1 is KGHDR, CDR2 SFDVKD. Trimming left V 5 bases short and J 5 bases short, with 11 bases between. CDR3 bases: TGTGCCACCAGTGCCCCAGGGATATATGGCTACACCTTC. Residues: CATSAPGIYGYTF.

J is TRBJ1-1 and V is TRBV7-2; maybe TRBD1 (5 bases). The germline V gene encodes CDR1 SGHTA and CDR2 FQGNSA. Trimming shortened V by 6 bases and J by 11 bases, and 22 bases separated the two germline ends. The CDR3 has 14 residues. Here the CDR3 DNA reads TGTGCCAGCAGACCAAATCAACTGTCCCGGGGGGCTTTCTTT. Translation gives CASRPNQLSRGAFF.

The chain carries TRBV11-2 and TRBJ2-5, with D perhaps matching TRBD1 (6 bases). There are 15 residues in the CDR3. The germline gives CDR1 SGHAT, CDR2 FQNNGV. With 1 base removed from V and 5 bases from J, the gap between germline ends came to 14 bases. The CDR3 nucleotides are TGTGCCAGCAGCTTAGGGCACAGGGAATTGGAGACCCAGTACTTC. It specifies CASSLGHRELETQYF.

The gene calls are TRBV28 and TRBJ2-7; D may correspond to TRBD1 or TRBD2 (5 bases each). The V end was cut by 4 bases, the J end by 0 bases, with 16 bases between. From germline, CDR1 is MDHEN and CDR2 SYDVKM. CDR3 length: 16 amino acids. CDR3: CASSWSGAASSYEQYF. The CDR3 DNA reads TGTGCCAGCAGTTGGTCCGGGGCCGCAAGCTCCTACGAGCAGTACTTC.

To note about this clone: Other DNA sequences of this sample code for an identical CDR3. J is TRBJ1-5 and V is TRBV19, with unresolved D. Germline CDR1 and CDR2: LNHDA and SQIVND (reference sequence). V was pared by 0 bases and J by 7 bases, with 7 bases between. There are 13 residues in the CDR3. The CDR3 sequence: CASSIDRGQPQHF. As DNA, the CDR3 is TGTGCCAGTAGTATAGATCGAGGGCAGCCCCAGCATTTT. Looking up the rest from reference TRBV19 and TRBJ1-5 gives the full variable domain: DGGITQSPKYLFRKEGQNVTLSCEQNLNHDAMYWYRQDPGQGLRLIYYSQIVNDFQKGDIAEGYSVSREKKESFPLTVTSAQKNPTAFYLCASSIDRGQPQHFGDGTRLSIL.

The chain recombines TRBV5-1 with TRBJ1-1; TRBD1 agrees at 9 bases. Germline CDR1 is SGHRS and CDR2 is YFSETQ. J was trimmed by 2 bases and V by 0 bases; bases with no gene match: 8. The CDR3 sequence is 17 residues long. Here the CDR3 reads CASSLAAQGARNTEAFF. CDR3 bases: TGCGCCAGCAGCTTGGCCGCACAGGGGGCAAGAAACACTGAAGCTTTCTTT. The entire variable domain, with the rest obtained from reference TRBV5-1 and TRBJ1-1, is as follows: KAGVTQTPRYLIKTRGQQVTLSCSPISGHRSVSWYQQTPGQGLQFLFEYFSETQRNKGNFPGRFSGRQFSNSRSEMNVSTLELGDSALYLCASSLAAQGARNTEAFFGQGTRLTVV.

The chain has TRBV5-6 and TRBJ2-2; D perhaps matches TRBD2 (7 bases). The V gene's germline CDR1 is SGHDT and CDR2 YYEEEE. Trimming left V 4 bases short and J 5 bases short, with 12 bases between. This CDR3 is 14 amino acids long. In nucleotides, the CDR3 is TGTGCCAGCAGCCGGGGGGCAGGGACCGGGGAGCTGTTTTTT. This encodes CASSRGAGTGELFF.

The CDR3 reads CASSRGGNEQFF. The CDR3 DNA follows: TGTGCCAGCAGCCGCGGGGGTAATGAGCAGTTCTTC. The chain carries TRBV7-3 and TRBJ2-1, with TRBD2 matching 7 bases. The germline V gene encodes CDR1 SGHTA and CDR2 FQGTGA. CDR3 size: 12 residues. V lost 5 bases and J lost 7; bases outside the gene matches: 2.

The V and J genes are TRBV5-1 and TRBJ2-6; tentatively, D is TRBD1 or TRBD2 (5 bases each). This CDR3 spans 16 amino acids. Trimming shortened V by 6 bases and J by 0 bases, and 13 bases separated the two germline ends. In germline, CDR1 is SGHRS, CDR2 YFSETQ. CDR3 amino acids: CASNSHGGSGANVLTF. The CDR3 DNA reads TGCGCCAGCAACTCTCATGGGGGCTCTGGGGCCAACGTCCTGACTTTC. Full variable domain (remainder filled in from reference TRBV5-1 and TRBJ2-6): KAGVTQTPRYLIKTRGQQVTLSCSPISGHRSVSWYQQTPGQGLQFLFEYFSETQRNKGNFPGRFSGRQFSNSRSEMNVSTLELGDSALYLCASNSHGGSGANVLTFGAGSRLTVL.

This clone appeared once. The chain is built from TRBV9 and TRBJ1-2; D might be TRBD1 (5 bases). Looked up from germline, CDR1 is SGDLS and CDR2 is YYNGEE. V was cut by 1 base and J by 7 bases, with 14 bases left in between. The CDR3 covers 14 residues. The CDR3 region is CASSVQGGLAGYTF. As DNA, the CDR3 is TGTGCCAGCAGCGTACAGGGAGGGTTGGCTGGCTACACCTTC.

The rearrangement links TRBV7-9 to TRBJ1-2, with 11 bases that match TRBD1. Trimming removed 4 bases from V and 5 bases from J; junction bases left unmatched: 3. Germline lookup yields CDR1 SEHNR and CDR2 FQNEAQ (reference sequence). This CDR3 spans 14 amino acids. The CDR3 region has the DNA TGTGCCAGCAGCTCCCGGGACAGGGGGTATGGCTACACCTTC. This gives the protein CASSSRDRGYGYTF.

This chain connects TRBV6-5 to TRBJ1-6; perhaps TRBD1 as D (5 bases). The CDR3 spans 11 residues. V was shortened by 7 bases and J by 9 bases, with 7 bases between the two germline ends. The germline V gene has CDR1 MNHEY and CDR2 SVGAGI. CDR3 nucleotide sequence: TGTGCCAGCACCCAGGGTTCACCCCTCCACTTT. Its protein is CASTQGSPLHF.